The rows below give T cell receptor beta chains drawn from one sample of a study of blood T cell repertoires in COVID-19. Profiled with immunoSEQ multiplex PCR; TCRdb holds only in-frame clones, not every one. This sample yields about 260,000 clones, of which around 80% are seen a single time; 1.9% belongs to the top ten. The sequenced material came from peripheral blood. These receptor sequences come from a woman of 80 years or more with acute or convalescent COVID-19. The CDR3 runs from the conserved cysteine through the conserved F or W. D genes are given only for firm matches. For some rows the clone size is stated as once, few or many, or as a class when expanded; others skip it.

d_gene	abundance	v_gene	j_gene	CDR3aa	CDR3nt
NA	NA	TRBV21-1	TRBJ2-5	CASTPLSGRTETQYF	TGTGCCAGCACCCCGTTATCAGGGAGGACGGAGACCCAGTACTTC
TRBD1	NA	TRBV27	TRBJ2-7	CASSSGFGQGEPEQYF	TGTGCCAGCAGTTCCGGATTTGGACAGGGGGAACCCGAGCAGTACTTC
TRBD2	NA	TRBV5-6	TRBJ2-1	CASSLVTSGYNEQFF	TGTGCCAGCAGCTTGGTGACTAGCGGCTACAATGAGCAGTTCTTC
TRBD1	NA	TRBV6-2/TRBV6-3	TRBJ2-7	CASSSTGGKSYEQYF	TGTGCCAGCAGTTCGACAGGGGGGAAATCCTACGAGCAGTACTTC
NA	once	TRBV7-8	TRBJ1-2	CASSLAESHPNYGYTF	TGTGCCAGCAGCTTAGCGGAGAGTCATCCTAACTATGGCTACACCTTC
NA	NA	TRBV18	TRBJ2-7	CASSPQGFSYEQYF	TGTGCCAGCTCACCACAGGGGTTTTCCTACGAGCAGTACTTC
TRBD1	NA	TRBV19	TRBJ1-1	CASRVQGLNTEAFF	TGTGCCAGTAGGGTACAGGGGCTGAACACTGAAGCTTTCTTT
NA	NA	TRBV20-1	TRBJ1-1	CSASGRHEAFF	TGCAGTGCTAGTGGCAGGCATGAAGCTTTCTTT
TRBD2	NA	TRBV28	TRBJ2-1	CASSSTPGLAGVGAYNEQFF	TGTGCCAGCAGTTCGACGCCGGGACTAGCGGGAGTGGGCGCCTACAATGAGCAGTTCTTC
NA	NA	TRBV2	TRBJ1-4	CASSDPGFGATNEKLFF	TGTGCCAGCAGTGACCCAGGGTTTGGGGCAACTAATGAAAAACTGTTTTTT
TRBD2	NA	TRBV7-6	TRBJ2-1	CASSRGLAGEGNEQFF	TGTGCCAGCAGCAGGGGACTAGCGGGAGAAGGCAATGAGCAGTTCTTC
TRBD2	few	TRBV6-6	TRBJ2-1	CASAGGSYNEQFF	TGTGCCAGCGCGGGAGGGTCCTACAATGAGCAGTTCTTC
NA	NA	TRBV10-3	TRBJ1-2	CAIAAALNYGYTF	TGTGCCATCGCTGCGGCTTTAAACTATGGCTACACCTTC